This entry is about one TCR beta chain. Antigen specificity is unknown. Each patient experienced a relapse that followed autologous stem cell transplantation, and brentuximab vedotin exposure varied. When best responses were assessed, they were complete response, partial response or progressive disease. Germline values: CDR1 SNHLY, CDR2 FYNNEI. The CDR3 loop spans 13 amino acids. The ends were cut back, 7 bases at V and 2 bases at J, with 12 bases in the middle. The record originates from a study of PD-1 blockade in classical Hodgkin lymphoma. Study-level points and caveats: Complete responders entered with baseline diversity on par with newly diagnosed patients, the results showed. Some patients began nivolumab under 1 year after ASCT. These patients were excluded from later analyses. Reasons behind the repertoire differences stay unclear, perhaps disease activity or earlier therapy.

Here immunoSEQ multiplex PCR was the method, and the copy in TCRdb shows in-frame clones only, minus some. The data hold some 23,000 clones, with roughly 78% observed a single time. The specimen comprised peripheral blood mononuclear cells (PBMCs), sampled before the second cycle of nivolumab. The sequence was collected from a human donor with classical Hodgkin lymphoma. This sequence joins TRBV2 and TRBJ2-7; unclear D gene. CDR3 region: CASNYKQTYEQYF. CDR3 nucleotides: TGTGCCAGCAATTACAAGCAAACCTACGAGCAGTACTTC.